This is a list of T cell receptor beta chains from one sample in a study of blood T cell repertoires in COVID-19. Generated by immunoSEQ multiplex PCR, the TCRdb table keeps only in-frame clones and is missing some. The profile shows a few hundred thousand clones, 75% to 90% of them singletons. The sequenced sample consisted of PBMCs or T cells enriched from blood (not recorded which). The receptors come from a woman in her twenties or thirties who had recovered from COVID-19. The CDR3 runs from the conserved cysteine through the conserved F or W. Fields, in order: D gene, clone size, V gene, J gene, CDR3 DNA, CDR3 protein. D genes are given only for firm matches. Size is stated for part of the rows, as once, few or many counts, or as a class when the clone is expanded.

-,-,TRBV19,TRBJ1-5,TGTGCCAGTAGTGGACTGGGAGATAGCAATCAGCCCCAGCATTTT,CASSGLGDSNQPQHF
TRBD1,-,TRBV4-3,TRBJ2-7,TGCGCCAGCAGCCAAGAAGACAGGGGTAGTTACGAGCAGTACTTC,CASSQEDRGSYEQYF
TRBD1,few,TRBV9,TRBJ1-2,TGTGCCAGCAGCCCACAGGGGGCGCATGGCTACACCTTC,CASSPQGAHGYTF
TRBD1,-,TRBV19,TRBJ2-6,TGTGCCAGTAGTGGACGGACAGGGGGACTCTCTGGGGCCAACGTCCTGACTTTC,CASSGRTGGLSGANVLTF
-,-,TRBV27,TRBJ2-7,TGTGCCAGCAGTTTAAAAGAGGGCAAGCAGTACTTC,CASSLKEGKQYF
TRBD2,-,TRBV2,TRBJ2-2,TGTGCCAGCGGGGCGCTAGCGGGATCCGGGGAGCTGTTTTTT,CASGALAGSGELFF
-,once,TRBV28,TRBJ1-5,TGTGCCAGCAGTCCAGGGGGCAATCAGCCCCAGCATTTT,CASSPGGNQPQHF
-,once,TRBV28,TRBJ1-4,TGTGCCAGCAGCTCGACACCCTCCTATGAAAAACTGTTTTTT,CASSSTPSYEKLFF
-,-,TRBV7-8,TRBJ1-1,TGTGCCAGCAGCCCCCGGTTGGGGGGAAGGACTGAAGCTTTCTTT,CASSPRLGGRTEAFF
-,-,TRBV6-2/TRBV6-3,TRBJ2-7,TGTGCCAGCAGTTACGAACCCTACCCCGAGCAGTACTTC,CASSYEPYPEQYF
TRBD2,once,TRBV15,TRBJ2-3,TGTGCCACCAGCAAGTCCCCAGCGGGAGGGCCAGCCGATACGCAGTATTTT,CATSKSPAGGPADTQYF
TRBD2,-,TRBV15,TRBJ2-1,TGTGCCACCAGGGTGGCTAGCGGGCTGAAAGGGGAGCAGTTCTTC,CATRVASGLKGEQFF
-,-,TRBV4-3,TRBJ1-5,TGCGCCAGCAGCCAGTCCACCCTTAGTGCAGGGGTCCACTACGGCAATCAGCCCCAGCATTTT,CASSQSTLSAGVHYGNQPQHF
-,-,TRBV29-1,TRBJ2-7,TGCAGCGTTACTACAGGGATTTCCTACGAGCAGTACTTC,CSVTTGISYEQYF